This TCR beta chain was sequenced for a study of beta chain features in type 1 diabetes listed by TCRdb under 2018. Study-wide context: Mean age, gender distribution, total cell number and subset yield were not different between patients and healthy donors. A total of 100 million to 110 million sorted cells were examined across all samples, and a strong correlation was observed between cell number per subset and RNA yield. The study compared the TCRB repertoires of sorted circulating CD4+ T cell subsets in recently diagnosed type 1 diabetes patients with those in matched healthy donors. Naive and central memory subsets were obtained from all 30 or so donors, but regulatory and stem cell-like memory subsets were isolated from only 8 patients and 8 healthy donors.

Here is what the overall study found, with its caveats: Naive, central memory and regulatory TCRB repertoires appeared to be more alike among patients than among healthy donors. Type 1 diabetes patients showed a moderate but significant shortening of TCRB CDR3 length in all four CD4+ subsets. PCR might favor shorter templates, but patient and control samples were amplified and corrected together, so any skew would affect both groups equally. Because the HLA sub-analyses included only small numbers of individuals, any influence of HLA type on TCRB rearrangement was left unresolved. Sequencing cDNA rather than genomic DNA could over-represent highly expressing activated cells, although activation and CD3 levels did not differ between groups. At VDJ recombination sites, type 1 diabetes patients had fewer insertions and more deleted nucleotides, which implies abnormalities in thymic rearrangement.

About this clone: Its binding antigen is unknown. Base quality data are lacking; no much larger clone is found one base away. Other DNA sequences of this sample code for an identical CDR3.

Each donor gave one peripheral blood draw, approximately 120 mL on average, collected into heparinised tubes. A BD FACSAria II and a panel including CD45RO, CCR7, CD25, CD127, CD95 and CD27 were used to sort naive, central memory, regulatory and stem cell-like memory CD4+ T cells. Purity was above 98% for every sorted population. Right away, PBMCs were isolated by Lymphoprep density gradient centrifugation and were stained directly, with no culture step. To minimize batch effects, samples were stained and sorted in pairs, one healthy donor with one patient per experiment. All of the isolated RNA was reverse transcribed with the High Capacity cDNA Reverse Transcription Kit, so expressed TCRB transcripts were sequenced. Naive, central memory and regulatory T cell samples underwent deep immunoSEQ sequencing, averaging around 4 million total reads per sample. Sorted cells were lysed in RLT buffer, and RNA was extracted using DNase-treated RNeasy Micro or Mini kits according to cell number. Each cell subset was processed separately to prevent cross-contamination, with patient and healthy donor samples processed together. Using the immunoSEQ multiplex PCR, TCRB sequences were amplified from cDNA into 87-bp fragments spanning the CDR3 region. The amplicons were sequenced using the Illumina HiSeq platform. Under the source paper's analysis protocol: PCR bias was corrected computationally using synthetic template baselines, and reads within Hamming distance 2 were collapsed, with unmergeable singletons discarded. Reads were aligned against IMGT to assign V, D and J genes, CDR3 length and insertions or deletions at six rearrangement sites. Clonotype counts were normalized to sorted cell number within each subset before computing true diversity and Gini coefficients with the tcR R package. The overlap coefficient, calculated on TCRB nucleotide sequences, was used to quantify repertoire sharing. Out-of-frame TCRB sequences from naive cells were analyzed as a proxy for the pre-selection repertoire. What TCRdb holds here is the immuneACCESS table cut down to in-frame rearrangements. Part of the clones is not present; checked against another copy, under half of the missing clones reflect an unresolved V gene, and the others are unexplained. That table furnishes V, J and clone size, whereas the DNA furnished D and trimming. Present in this sample are 400,000 to 550,000 clones, 11% of which were seen just once. The ten largest make up approximately 0.045% of the sample.

The receptor's source is a young woman in good health. Sequenced: naive CD4+ T cells from blood. The cell subset or site label, as the study defines it: true naive CD4+ T cells.

This receptor carries the CDR3 CASSLNTGELFF. The DNA reads as follows: TGTGCCAGCAGCTTAAACACCGGGGAGCTGTTTTTT. The chain is encoded by TRBV7-3 joined to TRBJ2-2, with the D gene not clear enough to name. V lost 1 base and J lost 3 bases; the stretch between them is 0 bases long. The germline V gene specifies SGHTA as CDR1 and FQGTGA as CDR2. The CDR3, from cysteine to phenylalanine, totals 12 residues. Just the 36-base CDR3 DNA is kept, in frame starting at base 1.